This TCR beta chain was sequenced in a study of blood T cell repertoires in COVID-19. For the study at large: In each case, the material was cDNA or gDNA derived from T cells, B-cell-depleted T cells, or PBMCs.

In the authors' workflow: Reference gene primer amplification gave nucleated cell count estimates. Sequencing was performed with immunoSEQ multiplex PCR; in TCRdb, only in-frame clones are kept and a portion is missing. V, J and clone size are taken as reported in that table, and D and trimming were inferred from the DNA itself. The repertoire holds approximately 310,000 clones, with roughly 88% as singletons. All enrollees were roughly 18 to 89 years old and from about two dozen US areas. Self-reported history from a screening survey and questionnaire set each donor's cohort. Trimming shortened V by 0 bases and J by 6 bases, and 21 bases separated the two germline ends. The CDR3 totals 18 residues. Germline V CDR1 and CDR2: SGHAT, FQNNGV.

The source of this sequence is a man aged 25-45 years who had recovered from COVID-19. This chain uses TRBV11-2 with TRBJ2-1, with TRBD1 as a possible D gene (6 bases). Sequences were obtained from PBMCs or T cells enriched from blood (not recorded which). This CDR3 reads CASSLERGQVRPSNEQFF. Here the CDR3 DNA reads TGTGCCAGCAGCTTAGAGAGGGGACAAGTCCGACCCTCCAATGAGCAGTTCTTC.